These T cell receptor beta chains were read from a single sample in a study of blood T cell repertoires in COVID-19. TCRdb's copy holds only in-frame clones and misses some; the assay was immunoSEQ multiplex PCR. Among about 210,000 clones listed, 80% were seen once. The sample taken for sequencing was PBMCs or T cells enriched from blood (not recorded which). Receptor source: a young man with acute COVID-19. Each CDR3 is given with its conserved first and last residue. The order of the fields is D gene, V gene, J gene, clone size, CDR3 protein, CDR3 DNA. D genes are given only for firm matches. Part of the rows lack a size; the others show once, few, many or a class for expanded clones.

d_gene: -
v_gene: TRBV3-1/TRBV3-2
j_gene: TRBJ1-5
abundance: -
CDR3aa: CASSLGHYSNQPQHF
CDR3nt: TGTGCCAGCAGCCTCGGACACTATAGCAATCAGCCCCAGCATTTT

d_gene: -
v_gene: TRBV6-5
j_gene: TRBJ2-7
abundance: few
CDR3aa: CASRDPEGEQYF
CDR3nt: TGTGCCAGCAGAGACCCCGAGGGCGAGCAGTACTTC

d_gene: TRBD1
v_gene: TRBV6-5
j_gene: TRBJ1-6
abundance: -
CDR3aa: CASRGQADNSPLHF
CDR3nt: TGTGCCAGCAGGGGACAGGCGGATAATTCACCCCTCCACTTT

d_gene: -
v_gene: TRBV6-5
j_gene: TRBJ1-5
abundance: -
CDR3aa: CASSRLSNQPQHF
CDR3nt: TGTGCCAGCAGTCGACTTAGTAATCAGCCCCAGCATTTT

d_gene: -
v_gene: TRBV5-6
j_gene: TRBJ2-7
abundance: -
CDR3aa: CASSLGRNSVYEQYF
CDR3nt: TGTGCCAGCAGCTTGGGCAGGAACTCAGTCTACGAGCAGTACTTC

d_gene: TRBD1
v_gene: TRBV11-2
j_gene: TRBJ1-1
abundance: once
CDR3aa: CASSLRWDSQNTEAFF
CDR3nt: TGTGCCAGCAGCCTTAGATGGGACAGCCAGAACACTGAAGCTTTCTTT

d_gene: TRBD2
v_gene: TRBV19
j_gene: TRBJ2-2
abundance: -
CDR3aa: CASTPPGLAGPGELFF
CDR3nt: TGTGCCAGTACCCCCCCGGGACTAGCGGGGCCCGGGGAGCTGTTTTTT

d_gene: -
v_gene: TRBV5-5
j_gene: TRBJ1-2
abundance: -
CDR3aa: CASSLVGRNYGYTF
CDR3nt: TGTGCCAGCAGCTTGGTCGGCAGGAACTATGGCTACACCTTC

d_gene: TRBD1
v_gene: TRBV9
j_gene: TRBJ1-6
abundance: -
CDR3aa: CASSEQGWPLHF
CDR3nt: TGTGCCAGCAGCGAACAGGGGTGGCCCCTCCACTTT

d_gene: -
v_gene: TRBV5-6
j_gene: TRBJ1-2
abundance: -
CDR3aa: CASSFVTGRDPFGYTF
CDR3nt: TGTGCCAGCAGCTTTGTCACAGGACGAGACCCTTTTGGCTACACCTTC

d_gene: -
v_gene: TRBV9
j_gene: TRBJ1-2
abundance: -
CDR3aa: CASKDGLGYTF
CDR3nt: TGTGCCAGCAAAGATGGGCTTGGCTACACCTTC

d_gene: TRBD1
v_gene: TRBV6-5
j_gene: TRBJ1-5
abundance: -
CDR3aa: CASSGGQGRSQPQHF
CDR3nt: TGTGCCAGCAGCGGAGGACAGGGAAGGAGTCAGCCCCAGCATTTT

d_gene: -
v_gene: TRBV12-5
j_gene: TRBJ1-2
abundance: -
CDR3aa: CASGPPLQDGYTF
CDR3nt: TGTGCTAGTGGCCCCCCCCTACAGGACGGCTACACCTTC

d_gene: TRBD2
v_gene: TRBV14
j_gene: TRBJ2-4
abundance: -
CDR3aa: CASSQDNSGGALAKNIQYF
CDR3nt: TGTGCCAGCAGCCAAGATAATAGCGGGGGGGCGCTAGCCAAAAACATTCAGTACTTC

d_gene: TRBD1
v_gene: TRBV6-4
j_gene: TRBJ1-6
abundance: -
CDR3aa: CASSDSQGAGNSPLHF
CDR3nt: TGTGCCAGCAGTGACTCACAGGGGGCTGGGAATTCACCCCTCCACTTT

d_gene: -
v_gene: TRBV5-4
j_gene: TRBJ2-5
abundance: -
CDR3aa: CASSLDFKTQYF
CDR3nt: TGTGCCAGCAGCTTGGATTTTAAGACCCAGTACTTC

d_gene: TRBD2
v_gene: TRBV5-4
j_gene: TRBJ2-2
abundance: -
CDR3aa: CASSSTSGINTGELFF
CDR3nt: TGTGCCAGCAGCTCTACTAGCGGGATAAACACCGGGGAGCTGTTTTTT